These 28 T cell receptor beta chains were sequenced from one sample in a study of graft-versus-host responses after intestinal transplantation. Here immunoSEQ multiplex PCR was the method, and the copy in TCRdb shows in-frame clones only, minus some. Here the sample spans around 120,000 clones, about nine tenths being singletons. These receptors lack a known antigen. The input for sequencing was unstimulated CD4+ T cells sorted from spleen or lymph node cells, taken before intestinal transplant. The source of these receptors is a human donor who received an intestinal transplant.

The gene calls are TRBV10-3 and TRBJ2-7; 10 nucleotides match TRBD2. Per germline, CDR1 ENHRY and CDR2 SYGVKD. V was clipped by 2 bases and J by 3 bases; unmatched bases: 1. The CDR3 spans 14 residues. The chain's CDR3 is CAISEGLAVYEQYF. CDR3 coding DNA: TGTGCCATCAGTGAGGGACTAGCGGTCTACGAGCAGTACTTC.

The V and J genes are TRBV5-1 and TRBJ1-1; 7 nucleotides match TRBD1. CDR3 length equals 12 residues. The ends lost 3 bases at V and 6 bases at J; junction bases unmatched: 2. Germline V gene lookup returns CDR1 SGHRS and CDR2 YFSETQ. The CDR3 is CASSSGQPEAFF. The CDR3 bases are TGCGCCAGCAGCTCGGGACAGCCTGAAGCTTTCTTT.

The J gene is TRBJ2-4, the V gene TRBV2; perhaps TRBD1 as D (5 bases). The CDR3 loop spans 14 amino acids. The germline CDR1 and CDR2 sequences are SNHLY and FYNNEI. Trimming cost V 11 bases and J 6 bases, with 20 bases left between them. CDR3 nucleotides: TGTGCCTCGTCCCCCTGGAGAGACAGAAACATTCAGTACTTC. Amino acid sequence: CASSPWRDRNIQYF.

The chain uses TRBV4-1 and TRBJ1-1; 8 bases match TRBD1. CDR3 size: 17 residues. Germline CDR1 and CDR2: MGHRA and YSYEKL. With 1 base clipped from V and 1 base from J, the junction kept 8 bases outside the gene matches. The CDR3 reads CASSQVRGQGWNTEAFF. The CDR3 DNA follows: TGCGCCAGCAGCCAAGTGCGCGGACAGGGATGGAACACTGAAGCTTTCTTT.

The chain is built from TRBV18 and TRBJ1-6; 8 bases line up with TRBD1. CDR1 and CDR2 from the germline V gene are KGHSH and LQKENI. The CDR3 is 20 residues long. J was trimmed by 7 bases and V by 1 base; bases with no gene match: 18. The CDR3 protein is CASSPLSTLNGQGGNSPLHF. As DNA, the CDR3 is TGTGCCAGCTCACCACTTTCCACTTTAAACGGACAGGGAGGCAATTCACCCCTCCACTTT.

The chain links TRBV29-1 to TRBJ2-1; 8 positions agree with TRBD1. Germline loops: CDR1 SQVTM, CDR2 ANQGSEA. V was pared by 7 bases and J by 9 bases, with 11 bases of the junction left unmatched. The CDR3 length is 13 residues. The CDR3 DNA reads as TGCAGCGCAAGAAGACAGGGGATTTTTGAGCAGTTCTTC. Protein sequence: CSARRQGIFEQFF.

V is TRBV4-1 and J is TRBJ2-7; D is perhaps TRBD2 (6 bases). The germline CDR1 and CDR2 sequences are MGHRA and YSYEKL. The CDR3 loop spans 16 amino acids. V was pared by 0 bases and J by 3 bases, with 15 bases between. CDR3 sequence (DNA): TGCGCCAGCAGCCAAGATTTAAGGAGGGGTAGCTACGAGCAGTACTTC. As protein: CASSQDLRRGSYEQYF.

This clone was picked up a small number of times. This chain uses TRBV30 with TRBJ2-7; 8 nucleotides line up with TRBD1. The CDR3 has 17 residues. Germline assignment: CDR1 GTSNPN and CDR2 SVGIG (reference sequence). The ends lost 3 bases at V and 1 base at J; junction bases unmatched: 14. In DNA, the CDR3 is TGTGCCTGGAGGGCAAATCAGGGGGCAATAATTTCCTACGAGCAGTACTTC. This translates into CAWRANQGAIISYEQYF. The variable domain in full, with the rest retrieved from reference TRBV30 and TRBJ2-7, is SQTIHQWPATLVQPVGSPLSLECTVEGTSNPNLYWYRQAAGRGLQLLFYSVGIGQISSEVPQNLSASRPQDRQFILSSKKLLLSDSGFYLCAWRANQGAIISYEQYFGPGTRLTVT.

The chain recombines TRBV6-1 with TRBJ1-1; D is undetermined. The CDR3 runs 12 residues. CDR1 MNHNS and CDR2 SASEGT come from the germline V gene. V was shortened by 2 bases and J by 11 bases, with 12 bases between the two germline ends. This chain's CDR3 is CASSEQLSGAFF. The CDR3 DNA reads TGTGCCAGCAGTGAACAGCTAAGCGGCGCTTTCTTT.

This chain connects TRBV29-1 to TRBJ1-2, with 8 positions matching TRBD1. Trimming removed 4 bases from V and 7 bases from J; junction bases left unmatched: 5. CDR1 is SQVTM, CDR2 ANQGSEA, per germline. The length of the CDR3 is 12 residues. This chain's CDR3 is CSVGQGASGYTF. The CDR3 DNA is TGCAGCGTTGGTCAGGGGGCTAGTGGCTACACCTTC.

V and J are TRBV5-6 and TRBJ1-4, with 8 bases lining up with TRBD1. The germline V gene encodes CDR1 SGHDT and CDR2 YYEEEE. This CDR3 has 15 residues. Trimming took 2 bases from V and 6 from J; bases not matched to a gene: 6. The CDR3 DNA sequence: TGTGCCAGCAGCTTTCAGGGGGCCGGTGATGAAAAACTGTTTTTT. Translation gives CASSFQGAGDEKLFF.

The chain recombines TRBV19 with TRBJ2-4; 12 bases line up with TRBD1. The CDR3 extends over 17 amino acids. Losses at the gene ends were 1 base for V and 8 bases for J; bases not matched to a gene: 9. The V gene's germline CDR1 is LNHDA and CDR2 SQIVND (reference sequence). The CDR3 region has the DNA TGTGCCAGTAGTATAGGGGACAGGGGGCTAGCGGGAGACATTCAGTACTTC. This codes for CASSIGDRGLAGDIQYF. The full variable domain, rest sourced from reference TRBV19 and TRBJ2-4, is DGGITQSPKYLFRKEGQNVTLSCEQNLNHDAMYWYRQDPGQGLRLIYYSQIVNDFQKGDIAEGYSVSREKKESFPLTVTSAQKNPTAFYLCASSIGDRGLAGDIQYFGAGTRLSVL.

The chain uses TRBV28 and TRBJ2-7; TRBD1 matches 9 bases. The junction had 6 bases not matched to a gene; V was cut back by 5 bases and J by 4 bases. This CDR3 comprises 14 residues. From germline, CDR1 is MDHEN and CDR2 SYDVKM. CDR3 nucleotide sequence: TGTGCCAGCAGTACCCCGGGACAGGGATACGAGCAGTACTTC. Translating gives CASSTPGQGYEQYF.

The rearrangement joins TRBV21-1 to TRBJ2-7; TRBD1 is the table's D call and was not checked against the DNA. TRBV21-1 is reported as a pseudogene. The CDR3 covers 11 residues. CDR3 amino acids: CASLQGNEQYF. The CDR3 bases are TGTGCCAGCCTGCAGGGCAACGAGCAGTACTTC.

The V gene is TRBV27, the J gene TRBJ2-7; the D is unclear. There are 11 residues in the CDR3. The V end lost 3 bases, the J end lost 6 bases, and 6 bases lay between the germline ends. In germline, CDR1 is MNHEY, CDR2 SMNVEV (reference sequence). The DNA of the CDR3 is TGTGCCAGCAGTTTCCGGGTCGAGCAGTACTTC. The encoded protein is CASSFRVEQYF.

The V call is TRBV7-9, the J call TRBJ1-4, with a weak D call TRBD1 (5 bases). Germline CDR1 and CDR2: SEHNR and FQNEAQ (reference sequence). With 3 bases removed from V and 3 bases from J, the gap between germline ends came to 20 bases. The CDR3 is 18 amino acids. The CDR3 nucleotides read TGTGCCAGCAGCTTCCCCTGGGGCGACGCATCAGCTAATGAAAAACTGTTTTTT. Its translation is CASSFPWGDASANEKLFF. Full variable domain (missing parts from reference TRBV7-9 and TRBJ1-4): DTGVSQNPRHKITKRGQNVTFRCDPISEHNRLYWYRQTLGQGPEFLTYFQNEAQLEKSRLLSDRFSAERPKGSFSTLEIQRTEQGDSAMYLCASSFPWGDASANEKLFFGSGTQLSVL.

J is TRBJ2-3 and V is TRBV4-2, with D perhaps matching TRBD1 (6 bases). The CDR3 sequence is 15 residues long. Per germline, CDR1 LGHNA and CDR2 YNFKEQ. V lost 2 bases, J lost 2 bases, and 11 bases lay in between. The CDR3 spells CASSQQGPDTDTQYF. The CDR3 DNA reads TGTGCCAGCAGCCAACAGGGGCCAGACACAGATACGCAGTATTTT.

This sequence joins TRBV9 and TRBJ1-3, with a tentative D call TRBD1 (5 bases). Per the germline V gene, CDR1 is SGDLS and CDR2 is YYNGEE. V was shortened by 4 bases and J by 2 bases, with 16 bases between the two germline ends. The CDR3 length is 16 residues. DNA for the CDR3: TGTGCCAGCAGCAACGCGGGACTTCGCCCTGGAAACACCATATATTTT. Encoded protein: CASSNAGLRPGNTIYF.

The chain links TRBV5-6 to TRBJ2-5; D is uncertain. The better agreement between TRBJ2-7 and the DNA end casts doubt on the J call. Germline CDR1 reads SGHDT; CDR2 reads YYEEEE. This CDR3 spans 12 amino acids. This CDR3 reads CASSLRSYEQYF. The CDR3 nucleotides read TGTGCCAGCAGTCTGCGGTCCTACGAGCAGTACTTC.

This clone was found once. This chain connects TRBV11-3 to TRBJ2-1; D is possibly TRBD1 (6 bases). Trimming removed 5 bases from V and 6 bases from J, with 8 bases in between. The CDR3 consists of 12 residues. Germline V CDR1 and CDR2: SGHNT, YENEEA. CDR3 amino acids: CASSRGGNEQFF. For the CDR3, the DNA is TGTGCCAGCAGCCGAGGGGGCAATGAGCAGTTCTTC.

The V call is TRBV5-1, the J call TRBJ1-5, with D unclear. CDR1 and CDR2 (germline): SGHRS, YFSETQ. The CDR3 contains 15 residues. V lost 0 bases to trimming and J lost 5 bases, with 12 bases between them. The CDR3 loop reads CASSLAGLEYQPQHF. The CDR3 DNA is TGCGCCAGCAGCTTGGCAGGTCTGGAATATCAGCCCCAGCATTTT. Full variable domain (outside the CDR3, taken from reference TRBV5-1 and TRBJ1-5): KAGVTQTPRYLIKTRGQQVTLSCSPISGHRSVSWYQQTPGQGLQFLFEYFSETQRNKGNFPGRFSGRQFSNSRSEMNVSTLELGDSALYLCASSLAGLEYQPQHFGDGTRLSIL.

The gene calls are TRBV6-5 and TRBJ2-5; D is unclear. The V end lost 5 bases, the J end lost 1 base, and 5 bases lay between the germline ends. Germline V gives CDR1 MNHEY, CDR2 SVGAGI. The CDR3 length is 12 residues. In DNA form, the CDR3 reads TGTGCCAGCAGTACGCGCCAAGAGACCCAGTACTTC. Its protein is CASSTRQETQYF.

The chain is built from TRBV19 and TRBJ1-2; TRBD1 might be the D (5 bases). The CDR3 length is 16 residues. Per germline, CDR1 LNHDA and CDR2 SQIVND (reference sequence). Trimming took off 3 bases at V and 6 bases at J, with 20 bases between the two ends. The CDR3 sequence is CASSMVWQATGDGYTF. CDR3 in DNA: TGTGCCAGTAGTATGGTTTGGCAGGCCACGGGGGATGGCTACACCTTC.

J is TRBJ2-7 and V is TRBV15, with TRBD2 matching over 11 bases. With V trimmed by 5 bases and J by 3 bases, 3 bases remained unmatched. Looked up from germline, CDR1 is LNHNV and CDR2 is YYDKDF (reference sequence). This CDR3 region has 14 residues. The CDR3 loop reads CATSAGTSGYEQYF. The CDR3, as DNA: TGTGCCACCAGCGCCGGGACTAGCGGCTACGAGCAGTACTTC.

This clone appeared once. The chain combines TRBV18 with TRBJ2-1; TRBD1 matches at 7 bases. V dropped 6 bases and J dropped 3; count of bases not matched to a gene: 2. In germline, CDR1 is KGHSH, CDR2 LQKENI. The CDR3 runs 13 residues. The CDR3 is CASSWDSYNEQFF. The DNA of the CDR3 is TGTGCCAGCTCGTGGGACAGCTACAATGAGCAGTTCTTC.

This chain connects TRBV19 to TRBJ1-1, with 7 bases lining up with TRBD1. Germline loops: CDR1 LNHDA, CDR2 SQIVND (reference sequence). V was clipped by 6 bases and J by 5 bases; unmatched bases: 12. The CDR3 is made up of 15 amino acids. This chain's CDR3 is CASSDRQGRSTEAFF. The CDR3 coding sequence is TGTGCCAGTAGCGACAGACAGGGTCGATCTACTGAAGCTTTCTTT.

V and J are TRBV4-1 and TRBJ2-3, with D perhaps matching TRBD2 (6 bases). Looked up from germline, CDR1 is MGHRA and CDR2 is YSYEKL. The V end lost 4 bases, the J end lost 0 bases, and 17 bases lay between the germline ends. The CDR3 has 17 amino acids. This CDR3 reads CASSPMGSAGSTDTQYF. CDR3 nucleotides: TGCGCCAGCAGCCCGATGGGGAGTGCGGGGAGCACAGATACGCAGTATTTT.

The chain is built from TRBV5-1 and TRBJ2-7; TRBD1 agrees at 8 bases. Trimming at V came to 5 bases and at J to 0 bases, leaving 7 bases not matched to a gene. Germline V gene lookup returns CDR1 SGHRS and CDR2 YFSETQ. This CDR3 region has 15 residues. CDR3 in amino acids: CASSLRTGPSYEQYF. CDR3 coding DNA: TGCGCCAGCAGTCTAAGGACAGGGCCCTCCTACGAGCAGTACTTC.